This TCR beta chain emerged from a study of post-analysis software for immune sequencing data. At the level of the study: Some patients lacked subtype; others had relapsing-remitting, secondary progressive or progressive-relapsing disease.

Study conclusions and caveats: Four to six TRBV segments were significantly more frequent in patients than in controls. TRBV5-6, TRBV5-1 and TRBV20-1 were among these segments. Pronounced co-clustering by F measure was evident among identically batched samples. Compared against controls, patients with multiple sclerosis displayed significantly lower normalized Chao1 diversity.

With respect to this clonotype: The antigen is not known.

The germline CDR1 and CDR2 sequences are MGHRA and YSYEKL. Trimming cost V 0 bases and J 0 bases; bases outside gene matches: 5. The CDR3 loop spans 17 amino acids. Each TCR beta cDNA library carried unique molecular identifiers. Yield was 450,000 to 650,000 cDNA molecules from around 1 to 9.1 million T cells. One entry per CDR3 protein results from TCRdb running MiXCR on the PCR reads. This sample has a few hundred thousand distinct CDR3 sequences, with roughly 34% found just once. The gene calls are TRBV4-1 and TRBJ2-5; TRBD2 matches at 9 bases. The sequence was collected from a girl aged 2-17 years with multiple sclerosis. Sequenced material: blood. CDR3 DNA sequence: TGCGCCAGCAGCCAAGATTGGGCGGGGGGGGACCAAGAGACCCAGTACTTC. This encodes CASSQDWAGGDQETQYF.